Described below is a single T cell receptor (beta chain) sequence and its context. The antigen is not known. Each TRB cDNA library was prepared by 5' RACE (with UMI labels). TCRdb re-called the 5' RACE reads and shows each CDR3 protein once, DNA omitted. This sample's clone table lists roughly 110,000 distinct CDR3 sequences. Sorts that each held around 300,000 cells were run in triplicate for every CD8+ T cell subset. Definition of naive CD8+ T cells rested on a CD45RO-CCR7+CD27+CD95- profile. The CDR3 runs 15 residues. Germline assignment: CDR1 MNHEY and CDR2 SMNVEV (reference sequence). The entry originates in a study of CXCR3-negative and CXCR3-positive naive CD8 T cells. Overall study findings and caveats: Memory CD8+ cells had much lower diversity, and both naive subsets had comparably high diversity. Whereas memory cells differed, naive CXCR3-negative and CXCR3-positive cells shared similar TRBV-TRBJ usage. Against CXCR3-negative naive cells, CXCR3-positive naive cells showed more hydrophobic TRB CDR3s.

V and J are TRBV27 and TRBJ2-5; TCRdb indicates TRBD1, and absent DNA this call remains unverified. Sequencing was done on a sample of naive CXCR3+ CD8+ T cells from blood. As to subset: CD45RO-CCR7+CD27+CD95- naive CD8+ T cells expressing CXCR3 (TNR3+). The receptor was isolated from a human donor in good health. Some clones in this sample may be carry-over from other donors' samples. CDR3 amino acids: CASSLGMGPGETQYF.